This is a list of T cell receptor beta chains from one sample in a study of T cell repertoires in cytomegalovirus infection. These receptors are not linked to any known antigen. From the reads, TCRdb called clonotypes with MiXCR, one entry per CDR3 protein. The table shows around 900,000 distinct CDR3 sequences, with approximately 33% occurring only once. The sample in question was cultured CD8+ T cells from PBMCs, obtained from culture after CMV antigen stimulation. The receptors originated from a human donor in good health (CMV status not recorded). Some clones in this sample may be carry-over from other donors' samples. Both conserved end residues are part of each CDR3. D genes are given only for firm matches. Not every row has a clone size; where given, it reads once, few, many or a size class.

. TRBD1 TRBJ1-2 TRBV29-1 CSVENPRGSPWNTF TGCAGCGTTGAAAATCCCAGGGGGTCCCCGTGGAACACCTTC
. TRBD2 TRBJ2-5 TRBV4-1 CASSHQPSGGFQETQYF TGCGCCAGCAGCCACCAACCTAGCGGGGGTTTCCAAGAGACCCAGTACTTC
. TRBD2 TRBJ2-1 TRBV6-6 CASSYRVAGPTGSYNEQFF TGTGCCAGCAGTTATAGGGTAGCGGGGCCAACCGGGTCCTACAATGAGCAGTTCTTC
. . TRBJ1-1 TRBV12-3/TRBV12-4 CASSLSRADTEAFF TGTGCCAGCAGTTTAAGCAGGGCCGACACTGAAGCTTTCTTT
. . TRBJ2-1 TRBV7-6 CASSLLNGLNDNEQFF TGTGCCAGCAGCCTACTTAATGGACTAAACGACAATGAGCAGTTCTTC
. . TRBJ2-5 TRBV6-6 CASSSIWETQYF TGTGCCAGCAGTAGTATCTGGGAGACCCAGTACTTC
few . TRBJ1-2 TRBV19 CASIDRDGPMWDYGYTF TGTGCCAGTATCGACCGGGACGGCCCTATGTGGGACTATGGCTACACCTTC
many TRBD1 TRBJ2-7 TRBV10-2 CASRASRGPYEQYF TGCGCCAGCAGGGCATCCAGGGGGCCCTACGAGCAGTACTTC
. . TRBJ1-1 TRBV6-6 CASSYSWVLDTEAFF TGTGCCAGCAGTTACAGTTGGGTTCTCGACACTGAAGCTTTCTTT
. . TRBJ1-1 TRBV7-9 CASSLVVKVAEAFF TGTGCCAGCAGCTTAGTCGTGAAGGTGGCTGAAGCTTTCTTT